This record looks at one T cell receptor (beta chain) sequence and its context. Its antigen target is currently unknown. Base-call qualities are not available, and no considerably larger clone is one nucleotide away. The data stem from a study of shared clonotypes between healthy human individuals (dated by TCRdb to 2018 to 2021). Describing the broader study: The cohort comprised a couple of women and a few men aged 18 to 49 years. To estimate repertoire size and how much clonotype sharing occurs between individuals, the study deeply sequenced the blood TCR repertoires of five healthy adults. To increase sequencing depth and limit assay-specific biases, TCR repertoire library preparation and sequencing were carried out by different laboratories using diverse techniques. Each donor's leukapheresis produced roughly between roughly 0.94 and 9.5 billion PBMCs. Broader findings and caveats from the paper: Pairwise subsampling indicated that sequencing depth was expected to affect the degree of clonotype sharing among donors. Sampling was restricted to blood, and TCR repertoires in tissues likely differ from the TCR repertoires found in blood. The genetic and exposure-history diversity represented was limited by the small number of donors.

Using the deep immunoSEQ assay, multiplex PCR amplified TCR CDR3 regions from genomic DNA. Extracted genomic DNA from each cell subset was distributed evenly across all wells of several immunoSEQ 96-well plates, and each plate was treated as a replicate. Each replicate PCR for unsorted PBMC received roughly 300 ng genomic DNA, equal to around 30,000 T cell genomes. Unsorted PBMC genomic DNA was sequenced across ten immunoSEQ deep assay plates. Purified libraries were quantified with a Qubit 3.0 fluorometer, sized on a Bioanalyzer 2100, and re-quantified with the KAPA Library Quantification kit. A separate single-read 150-cycle Illumina NextSeq 550 flow cell was used to sequence each immunoSEQ 96-well plate. On the authors' methods: Because only junctional sequences without quality scores were contained in the immunoSEQ output, filtering matching that applied to full-length reads could not be performed. To assign V/J genes and CDR3, sequences were annotated using PyIR, a Python wrapper for IgBLAST v1.9, with IMGT germline references. Reads with weak V/J assignments (E-value above 1e-6), missing CDR3, stop codons, out-of-frame junctions, or ambiguous translated residues were removed. V3J clonotypes were defined by identical inferred V gene, J gene, and CDR3 amino acid sequence. The percentage overlap between two repertoires was calculated by dividing the number of shared unique clonotypes by the size of the smaller repertoire. RTK rarefaction, the Chao1 estimator, and Recon v2.1 estimates of unobserved clonotypes were used to assess repertoire richness. TCRdb obtained this table from immuneACCESS and retained in-frame rearrangements with V and J assigned. These tables miss some clones; where compared with another copy, unresolved V genes account for less than half of the shortfall, and the remainder is unexplained. For V, J and clone size, that table is used; D and trimming come from the DNA. The sample profile shows about 460,000 clones; 75% to 80% of them were found once. Of the sample, around 11% is held by the ten largest clones.

The donors were healthy, HIV-negative adults with no recently reported acute infections or vaccinations. Every donor was a Caucasian adult residing in Nashville, Tennessee, USA. For unsorted samples, 84 million or so PBMCs were counted, and genomic DNA was extracted using the QIAamp DNA Blood Mini kit. Blood was collected by leukapheresis, and PBMCs were isolated by Ficoll-Histopaque density gradient centrifugation and then cryopreserved in liquid nitrogen vapor phase. V is pared back by 6 bases and J by 4 bases, with 17 bases lying between the germline termini. Including cysteine and phenylalanine, the CDR3 has 14 amino acids. Only the CDR3 DNA stays, 42 bases, in frame from base 1. CDR1 and CDR2 are read off the germline V gene as SGHRS and YFSETQ.

The chain was built from TRBV5-1 and TRBJ2-7; the D gene is perhaps TRBD1 or TRBD2, each of them matching over 5 bases. This receptor was identified in a woman between 35 and 50 years old in good health. Some clones in this sample may be carry-over from other donors' samples. Sequencing was done on a sample of PBMCs. Here the CDR3 is given as CASTPAGARYEQYF. The DNA is TGCGCCAGCACCCCCGCCGGGGCAAGATACGAGCAGTACTTC.